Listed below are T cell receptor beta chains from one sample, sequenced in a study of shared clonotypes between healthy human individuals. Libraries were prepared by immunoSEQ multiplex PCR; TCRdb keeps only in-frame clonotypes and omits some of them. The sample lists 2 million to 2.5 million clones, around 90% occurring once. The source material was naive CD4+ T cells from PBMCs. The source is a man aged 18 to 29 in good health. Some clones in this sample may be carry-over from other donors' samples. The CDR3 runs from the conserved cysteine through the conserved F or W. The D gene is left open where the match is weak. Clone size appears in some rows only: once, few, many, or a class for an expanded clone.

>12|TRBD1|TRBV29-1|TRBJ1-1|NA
TGCAGCGTGGACAGGGTAAACACTGAAGCTTTCTTT
CSVDRVNTEAFF
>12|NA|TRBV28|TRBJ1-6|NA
TGTGCCACCCAAACCTCAGCTTCACCCCTCCACTTT
CATQTSASPLHF
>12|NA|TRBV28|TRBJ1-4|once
TGTGCCAGCAGTGTACAGTTGGAAAAACTGTTTTTT
CASSVQLEKLFF
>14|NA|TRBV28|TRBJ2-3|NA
TGTGCCGAGCAGGGGGGGGCGTCAGCAGATACGCAGTATTTT
CAEQGGASADTQYF
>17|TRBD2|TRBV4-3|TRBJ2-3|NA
TGCGCCAGCAGCCAAGAATTTACTAGCGGGATTGGGGATACGCAGTATTTT
CASSQEFTSGIGDTQYF
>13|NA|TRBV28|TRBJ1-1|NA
TGTGCCTCAGAGGGACGGCTCAACACTGAAGCTTTCTTT
CASEGRLNTEAFF
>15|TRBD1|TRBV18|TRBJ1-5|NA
TGTGCCAGCTCACAGGGACAGGGTGGTAATCAGCCCCAGCATTTT
CASSQGQGGNQPQHF
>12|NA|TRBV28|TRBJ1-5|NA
TGTGCCAGCAGCCTTGGGAATCAGCCCCAGCATTTT
CASSLGNQPQHF
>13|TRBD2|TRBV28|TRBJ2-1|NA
TGTGCCTTACGCGGGGGCTCCTACAATGAGCAGTTCTTC
CALRGGSYNEQFF
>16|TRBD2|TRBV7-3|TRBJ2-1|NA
TGTGCCAGCAGCCTCGGACTAGCGGAGGGTTGGGATGAGCAGTTCTTC
CASSLGLAEGWDEQFF
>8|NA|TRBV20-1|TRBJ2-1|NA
TGCAGTGCCAATGAGCAGTTCTTC
CSANEQFF
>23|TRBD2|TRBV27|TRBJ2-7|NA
TGTGCCAGCGGATTACCACCTACGACCCACGACGGTTTGCGCGGGAGTTTTTCCCACGAGCAGTACTTC
CASGLPPTTHDGLRGSFSHEQYF
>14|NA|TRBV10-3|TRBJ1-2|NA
TGTGCCATCAAGGAGTTTGAGGCGGACTATGGCTACACCTTC
CAIKEFEADYGYTF